Below, 7 T cell receptor beta chains from the same sample are listed, as sequenced in a study of shared clonotypes between healthy human individuals. Repertoires were generated with immunoSEQ multiplex PCR, while TCRdb's copy carries only in-frame clones and drops some. The sample comprises under 2,000,000 clones, just under 95% of which are singletons, and 1% to 1.5% rests with the top ten. Only CD45RO-negative cells positively selected for CCR7 counted as naive CD8 cells, so terminally differentiated effector memory CD45RA+ cells were excluded. What was sequenced was naive CD8+ T cells sorted from blood. The receptors were sampled from a man younger than 30 in good health.

The genes are TRBV9 and TRBJ1-1; D unresolved. The CDR3 extends over 14 amino acids. Germline lookup yields CDR1 SGDLS and CDR2 YYNGEE. V dropped 3 bases and J dropped 6 bases, with 15 bases sitting between them. CDR3 DNA: TGTGCCAGCAGCGCCAGCGGAAAGGTCGCTGAAGCTTTCTTT. It is translated as CASSASGKVAEAFF.

The rearrangement links TRBV7-2 to TRBJ2-1; D remains unclear. Germline CDR1 is SGHTA and CDR2 is FQGNSA. The CDR3 spans 15 residues. The ends were cut back, 1 base at V and 2 bases at J, with 9 bases in the middle. The CDR3 protein is CASSLEGFTYNEQFF. The DNA of the CDR3 is TGTGCCAGCAGCTTAGAGGGATTCACCTACAATGAGCAGTTCTTC.

The chain employs TRBV11-2 and TRBJ1-4; 9 bases fit TRBD1. Germline CDR1 SGHAT, CDR2 FQNNGV. Trimming at V came to 5 bases and at J to 7 bases, leaving 11 bases not matched to a gene. The CDR3 length is 16 residues. The CDR3, as DNA: TGTGCCAGCAGCCCAACGGGGGACAGGGAGCGTGAAAAACTGTTTTTT. Amino acid sequence: CASSPTGDREREKLFF.

As to this clone: The same CDR3 can be traced to other DNA sequences in this sample. V is TRBV27 and J is TRBJ2-7; TRBD1 might be the D (5 bases). The germline V and J ends were trimmed by 3 bases and 1 base, with 7 bases remaining between them. CDR1 is MNHEY and CDR2 is SMNVEV in the germline V gene (reference sequence). The CDR3 has 13 amino acids. The CDR3 loop reads CASSLAGSYEQYF. CDR3 nucleotide sequence: TGTGCCAGCAGTTTGGCAGGGTCCTACGAGCAGTACTTC.

The chain joins TRBV27 to TRBJ2-3; 14 bases fit TRBD2. With 5 bases clipped from V and 8 bases from J, the junction kept 9 bases outside the gene matches. Per germline, CDR1 MNHEY and CDR2 SMNVEV (reference sequence). The CDR3 runs 16 residues. This CDR3 reads CASSPRLAGGPGTQYF. CDR3 nucleotide sequence: TGTGCCAGCAGTCCACGACTAGCGGGGGGGCCGGGTACGCAGTATTTT.

The genes are TRBV4-1 and TRBJ2-7; unclear D gene. There are 15 residues in the CDR3. V was cut by 0 bases and J by 1 base, with 10 bases left in between. The germline gives CDR1 MGHRA, CDR2 YSYEKL. The CDR3 loop is CASSQDKWGSYEQYF. CDR3 coding DNA: TGCGCCAGCAGCCAAGATAAGTGGGGATCCTACGAGCAGTACTTC.

This chain joins TRBV4-1 and TRBJ1-1; D is uncertain. The CDR3 consists of 14 residues. Trimming removed 2 bases at V and 1 base at J, with 8 bases between. CDR1 MGHRA and CDR2 YSYEKL come from the germline V gene. DNA of the CDR3: TGCGCCAGCAGCCAAAGTAGGGAGAACACTGAAGCTTTCTTT. This sequence encodes CASSQSRENTEAFF.